The 20 T cell receptor beta chains below were found in one sample sequenced in a study of cytomegalovirus exposure and HLA in healthy donors. The study ran its PCR with 60 Vbeta and 13 Jbeta primers. Assay used: immunoSEQ multiplex PCR; TCRdb lists only in-frame clones, some missing. The sample comprises fewer than 60,000 clones, roughly 60% of which are singletons, and 12% rests with the top ten. Sequencing was performed on PBMCs. Receptor source: a human donor in good health.

The chain links TRBV19 to TRBJ1-6; weak D call: TRBD1 (5 bases). Trimming pared 10 bases from V and 0 bases from J, leaving 10 bases between. The CDR3 sequence is 14 residues long. The germline CDR1 and CDR2 sequences are LNHDA and SQIVND (reference sequence). The CDR3 sequence is CATNRNSYNSPLHF. In DNA form, the CDR3 reads TGTGCCACTAACAGGAACTCCTATAATTCACCCCTCCACTTT.

The gene calls are TRBV19 and TRBJ1-2, with a weak D call TRBD1 (5 bases). The CDR3 is 15 amino acids. Germline loops: CDR1 LNHDA, CDR2 SQIVND (reference sequence). Trimming shortened V by 3 bases and J by 1 base, and 12 bases separated the two germline ends. CDR3 residues: CASSIVGRDNYGYTF. The CDR3 DNA follows: TGTGCCAGTAGTATCGTGGGGCGGGATAACTATGGCTACACCTTC.

This chain's CDR3 is CASSLGASGGLETQYF. Here the CDR3 DNA reads TGTGCCAGCAGCCTCGGCGCTAGCGGGGGGTTAGAGACCCAGTACTTC. The J gene is TRBJ2-5, the V gene TRBV7-2; TRBD2 aligns across 11 bases. The CDR3 spans 16 residues. Germline V gene lookup returns CDR1 SGHTA and CDR2 FQGNSA. The trim removed 5 bases at V and 4 bases at J, leaving 9 bases unmatched. Drawing the rest from reference TRBV7-2 and TRBJ2-5, the complete variable domain is GAGVSQSPSNKVTEKGKDVELRCDPISGHTALYWYRQSLGQGLEFLIYFQGNSAPDKSGLPSDRFSAERTGGSVSTLTIQRTQQEDSAVYLCASSLGASGGLETQYFGPGTRLLVL.

This chain connects TRBV19 to TRBJ1-2, with TRBD1 identical over 7 bases. Germline CDR1 LNHDA, CDR2 SQIVND (reference sequence). J gave up 5 bases and V 11 bases, and 8 bases lay outside the gene matches. CDR3 length: 12 amino acids. The CDR3 DNA reads TGTGCCGGGAAAACAGGGGATTATGGCTACACCTTC. Translating gives CAGKTGDYGYTF.

The chain uses TRBV10-2 and TRBJ1-5; D may be TRBD1 (5 bases). This CDR3 comprises 14 residues. Germline V CDR1 and CDR2: WSHSY, SAAADI. V lost 8 bases to trimming and J lost 4 bases, with 15 bases between them. The CDR3 region is CASHTGGDNQPQHF. The CDR3 DNA reads TGCGCCAGCCATACAGGAGGGGATAATCAGCCCCAGCATTTT.

V and J are TRBV25-1 and TRBJ2-1, with 15 bases fitting TRBD2. The CDR3 runs 18 residues. Per the germline V gene, CDR1 is MGHDK and CDR2 is SYGVNS. Trimming removed 4 bases from V and 2 bases from J; junction bases left unmatched: 6. The CDR3 DNA is TGTGCCAGCAGTGCTTGGACTAGCGGGGGGGCTCCCTACAATGAGCAGTTCTTC. The encoded protein is CASSAWTSGGAPYNEQFF.

This clone has more than one count but fewer than ten. This rearrangement joins TRBV7-9 to TRBJ2-1, with D possibly being TRBD1 (6 bases). The CDR3 contains 14 residues. Trimming took 5 bases from V and 8 from J, leaving 16 bases between them. From germline, CDR1 is SEHNR and CDR2 FQNEAQ (reference sequence). The CDR3 DNA sequence: TGTGCCAGCAGCACCACAGGGTATGGGGATGAGCAGTTCTTC. This gives the protein CASSTTGYGDEQFF.

This chain uses TRBV7-9 with TRBJ1-1; D is perhaps TRBD1 (5 bases). The CDR3 consists of 12 residues. The germline CDR1 and CDR2 sequences are SEHNR and FQNEAQ (reference sequence). The ends were cut back, 7 bases at V and 6 bases at J, with 12 bases in the middle. This CDR3 reads CASIGGMAEAFF. The CDR3 DNA is TGTGCCAGCATTGGGGGGATGGCTGAAGCTTTCTTT.

This clone was observed a handful of times. This chain connects TRBV7-2 to TRBJ2-3, with 10 bases lining up with TRBD2. The V segment lost 5 bases and the J segment 6 bases; nucleotides outside the gene matches: 5. The CDR3 is made up of 14 amino acids. The germline V gene has CDR1 SGHTA and CDR2 FQGNSA. CDR3 amino acids: CASSQSGGADTQYF. The CDR3 coding sequence is TGTGCCAGCAGCCAGAGCGGGGGGGCTGATACGCAGTATTTT.

The rearrangement joins TRBV18 to TRBJ2-7; 7 bases match TRBD2. This CDR3 has 16 residues. V lost 1 base and J lost 2; bases outside the gene matches: 8. Germline CDR1 reads KGHSH; CDR2 reads LQKENI. This CDR3 is CASSPLPSGETYEQYF. CDR3 sequence (DNA): TGTGCCAGCTCACCACTCCCCAGCGGGGAAACCTACGAGCAGTACTTC.

The V gene is TRBV19, the J gene TRBJ1-5; no clear D. From germline, CDR1 is LNHDA and CDR2 SQIVND (reference sequence). V lost 7 bases and J lost 4, with 11 bases in between. The CDR3 is made up of 13 amino acids. The CDR3 DNA reads TGTGCCAGTACAAGAAGCGAGAATCAGCCCCAGCATTTT. Its translation: CASTRSENQPQHF.

The chain links TRBV5-1 to TRBJ1-1; maybe TRBD1 (6 bases). This CDR3 comprises 18 residues. Looked up from germline, CDR1 is SGHRS and CDR2 is YFSETQ. V was trimmed by 0 bases and J by 5 bases, leaving 23 bases between them. The CDR3 nucleotides read TGCGCCAGCAGCTTGGGCGTCGTTCAGGGGAGCGGTGTAACTGAAGCTTTCTTT. It codes for CASSLGVVQGSGVTEAFF.

This clone appeared once. This chain uses TRBV5-6 with TRBJ1-2, with no clear D. From germline, CDR1 is SGHDT and CDR2 YYEEEE. The CDR3 length is 14 residues. V gave up 5 bases and J gave up 3 bases, with 14 bases separating them. CDR3 region: CASRLGGIDYGYTF. The DNA for the CDR3 is TGTGCCAGCAGACTAGGAGGCATTGACTATGGCTACACCTTC.

The chain carries TRBV7-8 and TRBJ2-2; tentative D call: TRBD2 (7 bases). Germline V gene lookup returns CDR1 SGHVS and CDR2 FQNEAQ. Trimming pared 2 bases from V and 4 bases from J, leaving 11 bases between. This CDR3 is 15 amino acids long. The CDR3 bases are TGTGCCAGCAGCTTAAGGGGGGGGACCACCGGGGAGCTGTTTTTT. Translated, it gives CASSLRGGTTGELFF.

This clone turned up a few times. The chain uses TRBV2 and TRBJ2-7, with D tentatively TRBD1 (5 bases). The V end lost 2 bases, the J end lost 13 bases, and 15 bases lay between the germline ends. The germline V gene has CDR1 SNHLY and CDR2 FYNNEI. The CDR3 is 12 amino acids. CDR3 in amino acids: CASSESRTITYF. In DNA form, the CDR3 reads TGTGCCAGCAGTGAATCTAGGACAATAACTTACTTC.

This chain links TRBV6-6 with TRBJ1-1; the D gene is possibly TRBD1 (6 bases). Trimming cost V 7 bases and J 5 bases, with 11 bases left between them. Germline V gives CDR1 MNHNY, CDR2 SVGAGI (reference sequence). The CDR3 runs to 12 residues. CDR3 loop: CASIRQETEAFF. For the CDR3, the DNA is TGTGCCAGCATCCGACAGGAAACTGAAGCTTTCTTT.

The gene calls are TRBV27 and TRBJ2-7, with TRBD1 identical over 7 bases. The J segment lost 5 bases and the V segment lost 3 bases, leaving 7 bases of the junction unmatched. Germline CDR1 and CDR2: MNHEY and SMNVEV (reference sequence). This CDR3 comprises 14 residues. CDR3 in DNA: TGTGCCAGCAGTTTTTCTACAGGGGTCAACGAGCAGTACTTC. It specifies CASSFSTGVNEQYF.

As regards this clone: At one of its ends the junction is not consistent with the germline gene, which may arise from a read error. This chain uses TRBV6-5 with TRBJ2-1, with D unclear. The CDR3 runs 14 residues. Germline V CDR1 and CDR2: MNHEY, SVGAGI. CDR3: CAISELNSYNEQFF. DNA for the CDR3: TGTGCCATCAGTGAACTGAACTCCTACAATGAGCAGTTCTTC.

The chain links TRBV18 to TRBJ2-1; 7 bases agree with TRBD1. The J segment lost 0 bases and the V segment lost 0 bases, leaving 2 bases of the junction unmatched. Germline CDR1 KGHSH, CDR2 LQKENI. This CDR3 comprises 16 residues. In nucleotides, the CDR3 is TGTGCCAGCTCACCACCGGACAGGTCCTCCTACAATGAGCAGTTCTTC. Its protein is CASSPPDRSSYNEQFF. The full variable domain, in which reference TRBV18 and TRBJ2-1 provide the parts outside the CDR3, is NAGVMQNPRHLVRRRGQEARLRCSPMKGHSHVYWYRQLPEEGLKFMVYLQKENIIDESGMPKERFSAEFPKEGPSILRIQQVVRGDSAAYFCASSPPDRSSYNEQFFGPGTRLTVL.

In nucleotides, the CDR3 is TGTGCCAGCAGCTCGCTAAGTAGAGGTTATATAGGCGAGCAGTACTTC. Its protein product is CASSSLSRGYIGEQYF. This chain uses TRBV7-9 with TRBJ2-7; no clear D gene. Germline V gene lookup returns CDR1 SEHNR and CDR2 FQNEAQ (reference sequence). Trimming removed 4 bases from V and 6 bases from J, with 22 bases in between. The CDR3 contains 16 residues.